The source of this T cell receptor beta chain is a study of blood T cell repertoires in COVID-19. About the research overall: Donors in the United States, Italy and Spain gave samples during acute or convalescent COVID-19. From T cells, B-cell-depleted T cells, or PBMCs came the material, which was cDNA or gDNA.

As processed by the authors: Amplification of reference gene primers was used by the study to estimate nucleated cell counts. Libraries were prepared by immunoSEQ multiplex PCR; TCRdb keeps only in-frame clonotypes and omits some of them. That table is the source of V, J and clone size, and D and trimming were worked out from the DNA. The sample includes over 200,000 clones, roughly 84% of them seen just once. The CDR3 contains 13 residues. CDR1 and CDR2 (germline): SGHRS, YFSETQ. Trimming cost V 4 bases and J 3 bases, with 8 bases left between them. Sequenced input: peripheral blood. This TCR came from an elderly woman with active or convalescent COVID-19. This chain connects TRBV5-1 to TRBJ1-3, with D uncertain. This CDR3 is CASSRSYGNTIYF. The CDR3 region has the DNA TGCGCCAGCAGCCGGTCTTATGGAAACACCATATATTTT.